This entry concerns a single TCR beta chain. Its antigen specificity is not known. Base qualities are not at hand, and no much larger clone is one base apart. The library was made by the immunoSEQ multiplex PCR assay. For the multiplex PCR, a mixture combining 60 forward primers for TCR Vbeta segments and 13 reverse primers for TCR Jbeta segments was used. The CDR3 region of rearranged TCR beta genes was amplified from genomic DNA with a multiplex PCR assay. The amplified TCR beta libraries were sequenced on the Illumina HiSeq System as 87-base-pair reads. The source study handled its data this way. Across the 670 or so repertoires, a later analysis counted 78 million or so unique TCR beta chains, roughly 11 million of which were shared by at least two donors. Raw reads were error-corrected and collapsed into unique sequences by a nearest-neighbor algorithm in which closely related sequences were merged to remove PCR and sequencing errors. Alignment of CDR3 sequences to IMGT reference sequences was used to assign V, D and J gene segments. For a sequence to be retained, a match of at least six nucleotides was required to both a V gene segment and a J gene segment. Rearrangements were called productive when the CDR3 lacked stop codons and stayed in frame with V and J; all others were non-productive. CDR3 was defined by IMGT convention, running from the second conserved V-encoded cysteine to the conserved J-encoded phenylalanine. The earlier analysis of 500 to 600 of the donors excluded sequences that lacked an unambiguous match to a single V gene segment. In an earlier analysis of about 590 of the donors, a V segment was called functional when productive rearrangements were above 56.7%, and segregating when the standard deviation between donors exceeded 5%. A statistical classification framework was built for diagnosing cytomegalovirus status from the catalog of TCR beta chain sequences. In a later analysis, TCR nucleotide sequences were compared against IMGT/GENE-DB human TR gene sequences so that V and J genes could be assigned. In a later analysis, CDR3 sequences and most-parsimonious VDJ recombination scenarios were assigned using the TCRdist pipeline. In a later analysis, every TCR beta chain was defined by the combination of its CDR3 amino acid sequence and its V-gene family, and reads without a unique V-gene family were dropped. In a later analysis, some 600 highly shared, low-generation-probability nucleotide sequences were removed to address suspected cross-contamination and a sequencing artifact. For each public chain, a later analysis derived a clonal expansion index from normalized ranks of inferred template counts within each repertoire. Generation probabilities in a later analysis came from a VDJ recombination model fitted to out-of-frame rearrangements, and those results were checked against IGoR. A later analysis scored TCR-TCR, TCR-HLA and TCR-CMV co-occurrence with hypergeometric tests, applying a repertoire-size bias correction to TCR pairs. To estimate false discovery rates, a later analysis permuted the HLA or CMV assignments 20 times. A later analysis grouped co-occurring TCRs with DBSCAN, adding TCRdist sequence similarity when clustering within HLA-allele-positive subsets. For co-occurrence clustering, repertoires with fewer than 30,000 or more than 120,000 public chains were excluded, along with about five repertoires with anomalous nucleotide sharing. TCRdb limited this immuneACCESS table to in-frame rearrangements with V and J called. A share of clones is missing; checked studies link under half to unresolved V genes, and the rest is unexplained. V and J calls and clone size are copied from that table; D and trimming were computed from the DNA. Here the sample has roughly 200,000 clones; around nine tenths occur a single time. Of the sample, around 0.3% falls within the top ten clones.

The CDR3 runs 17 residues from the cysteine to the phenylalanine. Of all the DNA, just the CDR3 is kept, 51 bases in frame from base 1. From V the trimming removes 2 bases and from J it removes 2 bases, while the gene matches leave 11 bases of the junction unaccounted for. The germline V gene yields ENHRY for CDR1 and SYGVKD for CDR2. This sample is drawn from a study of cytomegalovirus exposure and HLA in healthy donors (dated by TCRdb to about 2017). Regarding the research as a whole: According to an earlier analysis of 550 to 700 of the donors, about 179 million T cells yielded 117 million unique TCR beta sequences and 276 Gb of sequence data. An early release that covered some 640 HLA-typed donors contained 250 to 350 gigabases of sequencing data and around 80 million unique TCR sequences. Of the 300 to 500 genotyped donors, approximately 81% were placed in the genetic ancestry cluster associated with self-reported Caucasian donors. The aim of the study was to test whether cataloging public T cell receptors could identify signatures of past pathogen exposure. The study used immunosequencing to profile the T cell repertoires of approximately 690 subjects and linked those repertoires to cytomegalovirus serostatus. Along with the roughly 710-subject first cohort, a separate validation cohort of over a hundred different subjects was used. To predict cytomegalovirus infection status, the study combined high-throughput TCR immunosequencing, statistical association of individual TCRs with disease status, and machine learning. In a later analysis, previously published TCR beta repertoires from hundreds of donors were re-analyzed and high-resolution HLA genotyping was added so that TCR occurrence patterns could be studied. The later analysis used no new phenotypic data to find candidate immune exposures, relying instead on TCR beta sequences and their occurrence across donors. An earlier analysis of several hundred of the donors applied high-throughput TCR beta sequencing to assess whether each TCR beta V gene segment acted as functional or pseudogenic. Donor age, sex, ethnicity and CMV serostatus were compiled together with the repertoire data. A later genetic analysis used genome-wide SNP genotypes for 398 of the 666 donors, treating that subset as a discovery cohort. All discovery cohort repertoires had been generated using a single sequencing platform. Both class I and class II loci were covered by HLA typing, at four-digit resolution. The number of typed donors differed by locus: about 620-630 for A, B, C, DRB1 and DQB1; approximately 520 for DQA1; fewer than 610 for DPA1; and about 450 for DPB1. About five DR-DQ haplotypes were treated as single units for association and clustering because of strong linkage in the cohort. Across roughly 420 genotyped donors of the cohort, an average of roughly 230,000 unique TCR beta nucleotide sequences per donor were sequenced, and 15% to 20% of those sequences were non-productive. Findings and caveats that apply to the study as a whole: V-gene and J-gene trimming of TCR beta chains was associated with a missense DCLRE1C variant in a later genetic analysis, and the association was replicated in an independent cohort. Compared with equally common non-associated chains, HLA-associated TCR beta chains in a later analysis were more clonally expanded and had lower generation probabilities. Because counts were too low, fewer than 20 rarely observed V segments, including chromosome 9 orphons, were excluded from the earlier analysis of fewer than 650 of the donors. The sequencing pipeline was judged likely to have produced a cluster of highly shared sequence variants as a technical artifact. In vitro tests confirmed that three of the cytomegalovirus-associated TCR beta chains recognize cytomegalovirus antigens. Roughly uniform sequencing depth across donors was assumed in presence/absence analyses, although this assumption may not hold. The study gave a list of about 170 TCR beta chains associated with cytomegalovirus. This cohort had only TCR beta chains sequenced, and the lack of alpha or paired-chain data limited which features could be detected. Immune exposure information for the cohort was limited to CMV serostatus. Because the 87-base-pair reads could not distinguish some IMGT-functional V segments, including TRBV6-2 and TRBV6-3, those segments were excluded. A further reported finding was that TCR beta sequences accurately predicted the HLA-A and HLA-B alleles for most subjects in the first cohort. The classifier was reported to diagnose cytomegalovirus status with high specificity and sensitivity in both the original cohort and the validation cohort. In a later genetic analysis, fewer N-insertions in productive TCRs were reported among donors in an Asian-associated ancestry cluster than the approximately 670-donor mean. Because some donors lacked HLA typing at each locus, the association tests relied only on the typed subset. When HLA alleles, especially DR and DQ, strongly co-occurred, attributing TCR associations to individual alleles was difficult. In an earlier analysis of under 600 of the donors, most TCR beta V segments were observed in productive rearrangements about 90% or about 30% of the time, broadly matching IMGT annotations. Specific HLA alleles were associated with 15,000 to 20,000 TCR beta sequences at a false discovery rate of 0.05 in a later analysis. A later analysis reported that several top co-occurrence clusters appeared linked to parvovirus B19, influenza, CMV and Epstein-Barr virus. While some public TCRs were present in many individuals, most TCR sequences turned up only very rarely across donors. Most CMV-associated TCR beta chains appeared to be HLA-restricted in a later analysis, and the HLA associations seemed to be driven largely by CMV exposure. According to the authors, the approach could potentially be generalized to other disease states and immunological phenotypes. In a later analysis, the rate of TCR association differed among HLA loci, with DRB1 alleles having the most associated TCRs and HLA-C alleles having the fewest. Correlated functional status among segregating V segments might reflect linkage disequilibrium, but an unknown experimental factor could not be ruled out.

The cohort comprised 550 to 700 healthy bone marrow donors. At the time of sampling, all cohort members were nominally healthy, though unrecorded immune exposures were likely present. The donor tested CMV seronegative and was one of the 352 seronegative cohort members. Every donor gave a peripheral blood sample, and the peripheral blood mononuclear cells from that sample were used for TCR beta sequencing. The Qiagen DNeasy Blood Extraction Kit was used to extract genomic DNA from the blood cell samples. This TCR was recovered from a woman aged 25 to 39 in good health and CMV-seronegative. Rearrangement joined TRBV10-3 to TRBJ2-5, and TRBD2 matches 7 of the central bases. The sample consisted of PBMCs. The CDR3 has the sequence CAISEVGGGPYQETQYF. The nucleotides are TGTGCCATCAGTGAGGTTGGCGGGGGTCCATATCAAGAGACCCAGTACTTC.